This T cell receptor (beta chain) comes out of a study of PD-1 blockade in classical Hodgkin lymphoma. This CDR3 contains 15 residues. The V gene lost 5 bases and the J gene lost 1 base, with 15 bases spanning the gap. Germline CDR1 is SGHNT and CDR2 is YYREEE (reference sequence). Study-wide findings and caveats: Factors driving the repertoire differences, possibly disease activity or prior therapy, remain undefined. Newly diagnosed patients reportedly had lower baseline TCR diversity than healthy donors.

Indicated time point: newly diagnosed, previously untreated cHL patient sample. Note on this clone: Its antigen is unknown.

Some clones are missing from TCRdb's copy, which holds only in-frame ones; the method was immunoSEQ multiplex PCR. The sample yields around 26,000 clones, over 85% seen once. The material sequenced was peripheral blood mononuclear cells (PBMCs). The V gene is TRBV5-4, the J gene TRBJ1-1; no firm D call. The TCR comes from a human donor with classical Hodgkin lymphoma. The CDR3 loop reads CASRPDLGGNTEAFF. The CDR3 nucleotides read TGTGCCAGCAGGCCAGACCTGGGAGGGAACACTGAAGCTTTCTTT. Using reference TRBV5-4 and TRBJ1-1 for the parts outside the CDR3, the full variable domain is ETGVTQSPTHLIKTRGQQVTLRCSSQSGHNTVSWYQQALGQGPQFIFQYYREEENGRGNFPPRFSGLQFPNYSSELNVNALELDDSALYLCASRPDLGGNTEAFFGQGTRLTVV.